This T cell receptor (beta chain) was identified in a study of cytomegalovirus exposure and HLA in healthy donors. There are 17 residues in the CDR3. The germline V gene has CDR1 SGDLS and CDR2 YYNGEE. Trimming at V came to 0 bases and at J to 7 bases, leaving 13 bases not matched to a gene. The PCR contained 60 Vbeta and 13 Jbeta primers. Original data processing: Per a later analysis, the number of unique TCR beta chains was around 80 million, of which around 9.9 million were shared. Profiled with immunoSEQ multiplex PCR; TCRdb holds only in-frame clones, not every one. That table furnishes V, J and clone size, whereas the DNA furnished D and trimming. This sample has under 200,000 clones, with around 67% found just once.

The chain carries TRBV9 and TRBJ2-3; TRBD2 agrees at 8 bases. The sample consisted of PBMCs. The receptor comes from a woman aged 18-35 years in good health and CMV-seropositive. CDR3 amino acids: CASSVGNSGDMIYTQYF. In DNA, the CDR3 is TGTGCCAGCAGCGTAGGTAATAGCGGGGATATGATCTATACGCAGTATTTT.